The 22 T cell receptor beta chains below come from one sample, sequenced in a study of shared clonotypes between healthy human individuals. TCRdb keeps only in-frame clones here, not all; method: immunoSEQ multiplex PCR. The repertoire has under 2,500,000 clones, 90% to 97% of them found once; the top ten carry around 0.13%. Sequencing used naive CD4+ T cells sorted from blood. The subset: CD45RA+ positively selected. The receptors originated from a man between 18 and 35 years old in good health.

The chain is built from TRBV18 and TRBJ1-2, with D uncertain. V lost 0 bases to trimming and J lost 0 bases, with 8 bases between them. Germline values: CDR1 KGHSH, CDR2 LQKENI. This CDR3 spans 15 amino acids. The CDR3 here is CASSPPFAPNYGYTF. The CDR3 region has the DNA TGTGCCAGCTCACCACCGTTTGCCCCTAACTATGGCTACACCTTC.

V is TRBV7-8 and J is TRBJ1-2; no reliable D call. Per germline, CDR1 SGHVS and CDR2 FQNEAQ. V was cut by 1 base and J by 3 bases, with 12 bases left in between. This CDR3 has 15 residues. The CDR3 DNA reads as TGTGCCAGCAGCTTAGTAGGAACAGTGTACTATGGCTACACCTTC. Its protein product is CASSLVGTVYYGYTF.

This clone was detected once. The rearrangement joins TRBV18 to TRBJ1-1; a possible D gene is TRBD1 (5 bases). Germline V lookup: CDR1 KGHSH, CDR2 LQKENI. This CDR3 has 14 amino acids. V shed 6 bases and J shed 2 bases, with 13 bases lying between them. The CDR3 DNA sequence: TGTGCCAGCTCTATCTGGGGGATCAACACTGAAGCTTTCTTT. It is translated as CASSIWGINTEAFF.

The CDR3, as DNA: TGCAGCGTTGTTTGGGGACCTCGCGACACCGGGGAGCTGTTTTTT. Translated: CSVVWGPRDTGELFF. The gene calls are TRBV29-1 and TRBJ2-2; D is possibly TRBD1 or TRBD2 (5 bases each). Trimming shortened V by 4 bases and J by 3 bases, and 15 bases separated the two germline ends. Germline CDR1 SQVTM, CDR2 ANQGSEA. There are 15 residues in the CDR3.

J is TRBJ1-5 and V is TRBV19, with a weak D call TRBD1 (5 bases). The CDR3 contains 18 residues. Looked up from germline, CDR1 is LNHDA and CDR2 is SQIVND (reference sequence). Trimming left V 5 bases short and J 0 bases short, with 20 bases between. In nucleotides, the CDR3 is TGTGCCAGTAGTCACCTTAACCAAAAGGGGATTAGCAATCAGCCCCAGCATTTT. It encodes CASSHLNQKGISNQPQHF.

V usage is TRBV7-2 and J usage is TRBJ1-2, with D unclear. Trimming took off 1 base at V and 8 bases at J, with 17 bases between the two ends. Per germline, CDR1 SGHTA and CDR2 FQGNSA. The CDR3 totals 15 residues. The CDR3 sequence: CASSLGHSNTGGYTF. CDR3 sequence (DNA): TGTGCCAGCAGCTTAGGCCATTCCAATACGGGCGGCTACACCTTC.

CDR3 in amino acids: CASSLDEGGNTEAFF. DNA of the CDR3: TGCGCCAGCAGCCTGGACGAAGGAGGGAACACTGAAGCTTTCTTT. The V call is TRBV5-1, the J call TRBJ1-1; no clear D gene. The CDR3 runs to 15 residues. The V gene's germline CDR1 is SGHRS and CDR2 YFSETQ. Trimming removed 4 bases at V and 1 base at J, with 14 bases between.

This chain uses TRBV10-2 with TRBJ2-7; D not resolved. This CDR3 contains 12 residues. The V gene lost 11 bases and the J gene lost 0 bases, with 11 bases spanning the gap. Germline V gene data show CDR1 as WSHSY and CDR2 as SAAADI. CDR3 loop: CAPLNVSYEQYF. In DNA form, the CDR3 reads TGCGCCCCCCTTAACGTCTCCTACGAGCAGTACTTC.

The V gene is TRBV25-1, the J gene TRBJ2-5; TRBD1 aligns across 8 bases. After removal of 7 bases from V and 5 bases from J, the junction contained 12 bases not matched to a gene. Per germline, CDR1 MGHDK and CDR2 SYGVNS. The CDR3 loop spans 15 amino acids. The CDR3 sequence: CASTFSAGGGETQYF. CDR3 coding DNA: TGTGCCAGCACCTTCTCAGCAGGGGGCGGTGAGACCCAGTACTTC.

The rearrangement uses TRBV7-2 and TRBJ2-7, with 10 bases fitting TRBD1. V dropped 5 bases and J dropped 4; count of bases not matched to a gene: 5. Per the germline V gene, CDR1 is SGHTA and CDR2 is FQGNSA. The CDR3 consists of 14 residues. This CDR3 is CASSLRDRGYEQYF. Here the CDR3 DNA reads TGTGCCAGCAGCCTTCGGGACAGGGGTTACGAGCAGTACTTC. The entire variable domain, with the rest obtained from reference TRBV7-2 and TRBJ2-7, is as follows: GAGVSQSPSNKVTEKGKDVELRCDPISGHTALYWYRQSLGQGLEFLIYFQGNSAPDKSGLPSDRFSAERTGGSVSTLTIQRTQQEDSAVYLCASSLRDRGYEQYFGPGTRLTVT.

V gene TRBV7-9 combines with J gene TRBJ2-3; perhaps TRBD2 as D (7 bases). Germline V gene sequence: CDR1 SEHNR, CDR2 FQNEAQ (reference sequence). Trimming left V 5 bases short and J 4 bases short, with 13 bases between. This CDR3 contains 14 residues. The CDR3 bases are TGTGCCAGCAGCCCCGGGGGGCCAGCAGATACGCAGTATTTT. It encodes CASSPGGPADTQYF.

This clone was counted a single time. V is TRBV6-5 and J is TRBJ1-2; D gene uncertain. Germline CDR1 is MNHEY and CDR2 is SVGAGI. V lost 4 bases and J 8 bases, leaving 8 bases between the germline ends. The CDR3 is 11 residues long. In nucleotides, the CDR3 is TGTGCCAGCAGTTCCGTCGGGGGCTACACCTTC. Protein product: CASSSVGGYTF.

The chain employs TRBV5-1 and TRBJ2-7, with D possibly being TRBD2 (5 bases). Trimming removed 4 bases from V and 2 bases from J, with 7 bases in between. Germline loops: CDR1 SGHRS, CDR2 YFSETQ. CDR3 length: 12 amino acids. CDR3 in amino acids: CASSPGTYEQYF. CDR3 DNA sequence: TGCGCCAGCAGCCCCGGGACCTACGAGCAGTACTTC.

J is TRBJ1-1 and V is TRBV6-5, with 8 positions matching TRBD1. Germline CDR1 MNHEY, CDR2 SVGAGI. The CDR3 sequence is 14 residues long. V lost 7 bases and J lost 3; bases outside the gene matches: 7. The CDR3: CASTKPGGHTEAFF. CDR3 DNA: TGTGCCAGCACCAAACCAGGGGGCCACACTGAAGCTTTCTTT.

The CDR3 nucleotides read TGTGCCAGCTCACTTGACAGGTCCTATCAGCCCCAGCATTTT. Its translation is CASSLDRSYQPQHF. The V gene is TRBV18, the J gene TRBJ1-5, with a possible D match to TRBD1 (6 bases). Germline lookup yields CDR1 KGHSH and CDR2 LQKENI. With 4 bases removed from V and 5 bases from J, the gap between germline ends came to 12 bases. The CDR3 covers 14 residues.

This CDR3 is CAISESDPWDRESYGYTF. CDR3 DNA: TGTGCCATCAGTGAGTCTGACCCCTGGGACAGGGAATCCTATGGCTACACCTTC. The genes are TRBV10-3 and TRBJ1-2; 9 nucleotides align to TRBD1. Germline trimming cut 0 bases from V and 4 bases from J; bases unmatched to any gene: 12. Germline V gene sequence: CDR1 ENHRY, CDR2 SYGVKD. There are 18 residues in the CDR3.

The chain employs TRBV6-1 and TRBJ2-7; 9 positions agree with TRBD1. The germline V gene encodes CDR1 MNHNS and CDR2 SASEGT. V lost 6 bases and J lost 2; bases outside the gene matches: 5. This CDR3 spans 14 amino acids. CDR3 amino acids: CASSWTGAPYEQYF. Written as DNA, the CDR3 is TGTGCCAGCAGCTGGACAGGGGCACCCTACGAGCAGTACTTC.

The chain links TRBV28 to TRBJ1-3; D ambiguous. V lost 8 bases and J 3 bases, leaving 17 bases between the germline ends. Germline CDR1 and CDR2: MDHEN and SYDVKM. The CDR3 spans 15 residues. CDR3 protein: CASRKPGVHGNTIYF. CDR3 sequence (DNA): TGTGCCAGCCGCAAGCCCGGGGTCCATGGAAACACCATATATTTT.

Regarding this clone: The sample holds other DNA sequences that translate to the same CDR3. The V call is TRBV5-1, the J call TRBJ1-1; D is possibly TRBD1 (6 bases). The germline V gene has CDR1 SGHRS and CDR2 YFSETQ. Trimming cost V 2 bases and J 1 base, with 9 bases left between them. The CDR3 runs to 14 residues. The CDR3 sequence: CASSLGQSNTEAFF. The CDR3 nucleotides are TGCGCCAGCAGCTTAGGACAGTCGAACACTGAAGCTTTCTTT.

The chain has TRBV2 and TRBJ2-5; D assignment may be TRBD1 or TRBD2 (5 bases each). CDR3 length: 16 residues. Trimming cost V 5 bases and J 5 bases, with 21 bases left between them. Germline CDR1 is SNHLY and CDR2 is FYNNEI. CDR3 sequence reads: CASSLGGQAGLETQYF. As DNA, the CDR3 is TGTGCCAGCAGTCTTGGCGGGCAGGCAGGGTTGGAGACCCAGTACTTC.

With respect to this clone: Other DNA sequences in this specimen translate into the identical CDR3. The chain recombines TRBV11-3 with TRBJ2-1; 13 nucleotides line up with TRBD2. The CDR3 extends over 15 amino acids. V shed 5 bases, J shed 4 bases, and the junction held 2 bases outside the gene matches. In germline, CDR1 is SGHNT, CDR2 YENEEA. The CDR3 protein is CASSPGLAGYNEQFF. In DNA form, the CDR3 reads TGTGCCAGCAGCCCGGGACTAGCGGGATACAATGAGCAGTTCTTC.

CDR3 residues: CASSLAGSYNSPLHF. The CDR3 coding sequence is TGTGCCAGCAGCTTAGCAGGTTCCTATAATTCACCCCTCCACTTT. This sequence joins TRBV7-9 and TRBJ1-6; no clear D gene. This CDR3 has 15 amino acids. Looked up from germline, CDR1 is SEHNR and CDR2 is FQNEAQ (reference sequence). V was clipped by 0 bases and J by 1 base, with 4 bases between them.